This T cell receptor (beta chain) was recorded in a study of blood T cell repertoires in COVID-19. Across the whole study: Some COVID-19 samples were acute and others convalescent; all came from the United States, Italy and Spain.

Measured with immunoSEQ multiplex PCR; TCRdb has only the in-frame clones, and not every one. The sample holds about 350,000 clones; more than 70% are singletons and the top ten take 1%. The CDR3 spans 16 residues. CDR1 and CDR2 (germline): MDHEN, SYDVKM. Trimming took off 2 bases at V and 2 bases at J, with 12 bases between the two ends. Membership in each cohort depended on participant-reported clinical history. During the 2 weeks before they entered the study, exposed participants had met someone with a PCR-confirmed or clinician-diagnosed COVID-19 case. The rearrangement uses TRBV28 and TRBJ2-2; TRBD1 might be the D (5 bases). Material: PBMCs or T cells enriched from blood (not recorded which). This sequence was found in a woman younger than 45 who had been exposed to COVID-19. The CDR3 loop reads CASSLSRTHNTGELFF. In nucleotides, the CDR3 is TGTGCCAGCAGTTTAAGCCGGACACACAACACCGGGGAGCTGTTTTTT.